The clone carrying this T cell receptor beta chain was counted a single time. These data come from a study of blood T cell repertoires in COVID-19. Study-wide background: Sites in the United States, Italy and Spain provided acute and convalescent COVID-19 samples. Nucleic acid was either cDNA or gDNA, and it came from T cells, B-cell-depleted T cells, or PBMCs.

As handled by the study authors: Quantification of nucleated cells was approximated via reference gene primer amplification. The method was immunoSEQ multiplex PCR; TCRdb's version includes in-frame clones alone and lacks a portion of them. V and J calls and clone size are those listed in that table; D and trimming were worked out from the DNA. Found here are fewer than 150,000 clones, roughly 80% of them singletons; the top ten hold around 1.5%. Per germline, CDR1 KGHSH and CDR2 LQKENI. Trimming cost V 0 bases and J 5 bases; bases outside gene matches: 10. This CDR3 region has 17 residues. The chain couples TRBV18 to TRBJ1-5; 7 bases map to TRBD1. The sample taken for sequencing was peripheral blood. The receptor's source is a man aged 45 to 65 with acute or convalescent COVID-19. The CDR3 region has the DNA TGTGCCAGCTCACCACCGGGGACAGCTGGTATATATCAGCCCCAGCATTTT. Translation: CASSPPGTAGIYQPQHF.